This paragraph covers one TCR beta chain sequence. The antigen remains unidentified. V lost 1 base and J 9 bases, leaving 11 bases between the germline ends. The length of the CDR3 is 13 residues. Looked up from germline, CDR1 is SGDLS and CDR2 is YYNGEE. The sample belongs to a study of early T cells in non-severe SARS-CoV-2 infection. Study as a whole: Unsorted whole-blood RNA was sequenced in bulk, leaving chains unpaired.

Individual cDNA molecules received unique molecular identifiers. MiXCR, run by TCRdb on the 5' RACE reads, gives a single entry per CDR3 protein. The data hold roughly 100,000 distinct CDR3 sequences, with less than 15% observed a single time. General study findings and limits: The study's VDJdb matching favored anti-spike CD8 responses and missed private and CD4 specificities.

The chain carries TRBV9 and TRBJ2-1; D is possibly TRBD1 (5 bases). Sequencing was carried out using whole blood. The clonotype comes from an adult who was a healthcare worker with PCR-confirmed SARS-CoV-2 infection or an uninfected control (not recorded which). The CDR3 DNA follows: TGTGCCAGCAGCGTAAGGGGCGGCGGTGAGCAGTTCTTC. The encoded protein is CASSVRGGGEQFF.